The 25 T cell receptor beta chains presented below share a single source sample, sequenced in a study of sequential checkpoint blockade in melanoma. Treatment of the sample: randomized to nivolumab then ipilimumab (arm A) or the reverse (arm B). Sequencing used immunoSEQ multiplex PCR; TCRdb keeps in-frame clones, though not all of them. Of 150 to 200 clones in the sample, around a fifth were seen once. The sample in question was tumor tissue (inferred from file names), obtained from a patient given nivolumab and ipilimumab in sequence. The receptors here all came from a human donor with melanoma.

Only a few counts were recorded for this clone. This chain uses TRBV6-8 with TRBJ2-7, with 10 bases lining up with TRBD1. CDR1 and CDR2 from the germline V gene are MNHGY and SAAAGT. The J segment lost 2 bases and the V segment lost 2 bases, leaving 3 bases of the junction unmatched. This CDR3 is built from 15 residues. Here the CDR3 DNA reads TGTGCCAGCAGTTACATCGGACAGGGGGCCTACGAGCAGTACTTC. As protein: CASSYIGQGAYEQYF.

The chain is built from TRBV6-7 and TRBJ1-1; no clear D gene. TRBV6-7 is an ORF, and what it does is uncertain. The CDR3 covers 11 residues. Trimming shortened V by 6 bases and J by 4 bases, and 6 bases separated the two germline ends. CDR3 nucleotide sequence: TGTGCCAGCAGCCTCGGCACTGAAGCTTTCTTT. It specifies CASSLGTEAFF.

Within the sample, this clone is large. The chain combines TRBV9 with TRBJ1-6; the match to TRBD1 covers 7 bases. This CDR3 contains 14 residues. Germline-derived CDR1 and CDR2 are SGDLS and YYNGEE. The V gene end was trimmed by 6 bases and the J gene end by 6 bases; junction bases not matched to a gene: 6. The CDR3 DNA reads as TGTGCCAGCACGACAGACAGGGCTAATTCACCCCTCCACTTT. Translating gives CASTTDRANSPLHF.

The J gene is TRBJ1-4, the V gene TRBV6-8, with D perhaps TRBD1 (5 bases). The CDR3 extends over 15 amino acids. Trimming cost V 5 bases and J 8 bases, with 18 bases left between them. The V gene's germline CDR1 is MNHGY and CDR2 SAAAGT. Here the CDR3 reads CASSAVRRVGEKLFF. For the CDR3, the DNA is TGTGCCAGCAGTGCGGTCCGCAGGGTAGGAGAAAAACTGTTTTTT.

This clone rates as hyperexpanded. This chain uses TRBV16 with TRBJ1-6, with D maybe TRBD1 (5 bases). Trimming pared 2 bases from V and 10 bases from J, leaving 15 bases between. The CDR3 totals 15 residues. CDR1 is KGHSY and CDR2 is FQNENV in the germline V gene. CDR3 in amino acids: CASSQGRGSGSPLHF. In DNA, the CDR3 is TGTGCCAGCAGCCAAGGGAGGGGTTCGGGGTCACCCCTCCACTTT.

This clone qualifies as medium-sized. The V and J genes are TRBV11-3 and TRBJ1-2, with D perhaps TRBD1 (6 bases). Germline V CDR1 and CDR2: SGHNT, YENEEA. V gave up 5 bases and J gave up 6 bases, with 16 bases separating them. CDR3 length equals 14 residues. The CDR3 region has the DNA TGTGCCAGCAGCCCGGGGGGCAGAAGTAATGGCTACACCTTC. Protein: CASSPGGRSNGYTF.

Judged by abundance, this clone is large. The rearrangement uses TRBV11-3 and TRBJ2-5; 12 nucleotides line up with TRBD2. From germline, CDR1 is SGHNT and CDR2 YENEEA. Losses at the gene ends were 2 bases for V and 6 bases for J; bases not matched to a gene: 7. The length of the CDR3 is 16 residues. CDR3 bases: TGTGCCAGCAGCTTACAGACTAGCGGGAGTATAAAGACCCAGTACTTC. As protein: CASSLQTSGSIKTQYF. The full variable domain, its missing parts supplied by reference TRBV11-3 and TRBJ2-5, is EAGVVQSPRYKIIEKKQPVAFWCNPISGHNTLYWYLQNLGQGPELLIRYENEEAVDDSQLPKDRFSAERLKGVDSTLKIQPAELGDSAVYLCASSLQTSGSIKTQYFGPGTRLLVL.

This chain connects TRBV6-8 to TRBJ2-3, with TRBD2 matching 9 bases. V trimming: 5 bases; J trimming: 0 bases; junction bases outside the gene matches: 9. The CDR3 spans 17 residues. CDR1 is MNHGY, CDR2 SAAAGT, per germline. The CDR3, as DNA: TGTGCCAGCAGTGACCGAGCGGGGGGCATCAGCACAGATACGCAGTATTTT. Its protein is CASSDRAGGISTDTQYF.

By sample fraction, this clone is large (0.1 to 1%). The rearrangement links TRBV6-8 to TRBJ2-7; the D gene is possibly TRBD1 (5 bases). V was clipped by 6 bases and J by 3 bases, with 12 bases between them. The CDR3 covers 13 residues. Looked up from germline, CDR1 is MNHGY and CDR2 is SAAAGT. CDR3 in DNA: TGTGCCAGCAGGGATCAGGGTAACTACGAGCAGTACTTC. This encodes CASRDQGNYEQYF.

By sample share, this clone is large. The chain couples TRBV6-8 to TRBJ2-1, with D unclear. Germline V gives CDR1 MNHGY, CDR2 SAAAGT. The ends were cut back, 8 bases at V and 10 bases at J, with 21 bases in the middle. The CDR3 extends over 14 amino acids. The CDR3 nucleotides are TGTGCCAGCTCTCGGGCCCTCAGGTTAAAAGAGCAGTTCTTC. This codes for CASSRALRLKEQFF.

By sample fraction, this clone is large. The chain has TRBV11-3 and TRBJ2-4; D call uncertain. Trimming stripped 3 bases from V and 0 bases from J, with 12 bases between. Germline lookup yields CDR1 SGHNT and CDR2 YENEEA. The CDR3 loop spans 16 amino acids. As DNA, the CDR3 is TGTGCCAGCAGCTTGGTTGAGGAACTAGCCAAAAACATTCAGTACTTC. The encoded protein is CASSLVEELAKNIQYF.

This clone appeared a few times. The rearrangement links TRBV19 to TRBJ1-1, with 9 bases that match TRBD1. CDR1 is LNHDA, CDR2 SQIVND, per germline (reference sequence). V was pared by 7 bases and J by 6 bases, with 15 bases of the junction left unmatched. CDR3 length: 16 amino acids. The DNA of the CDR3 is TGTGCCAGTAAGCGCACAGGGGGCGACGGTCAGGCTGAAGCTTTCTTT. As protein: CASKRTGGDGQAEAFF.

This clone was counted a few times. CDR3 sequence reads: CASSASFRDRGLGYGYTF. In nucleotides, the CDR3 is TGTGCCAGCTCAGCAAGTTTCCGGGACAGGGGGCTTGGCTATGGCTACACCTTC. The chain carries TRBV28 and TRBJ1-2; 12 bases line up with TRBD1. J was trimmed by 4 bases and V by 8 bases; bases with no gene match: 17. The CDR3 contains 18 residues. Germline CDR1 MDHEN, CDR2 SYDVKM.

V is TRBV6-8 and J is TRBJ2-5; possible D gene TRBD1, 6 bases. The CDR3 loop spans 13 amino acids. V was trimmed by 4 bases and J by 5 bases, leaving 11 bases between them. Per germline, CDR1 MNHGY and CDR2 SAAAGT. CDR3 coding DNA: TGTGCCAGCAGTTCCCTTAGGGGGGAGACCCAGTACTTC. It specifies CASSSLRGETQYF.

Judged by abundance, this clone is hyperexpanded (1% or more). V usage is TRBV11-3 and J usage is TRBJ2-7; 9 bases fit TRBD1. This CDR3 is built from 15 residues. Germline lookup yields CDR1 SGHNT and CDR2 YENEEA. J lost 3 bases, V lost 3 bases, and 6 bases had no gene match. The CDR3 here is CASSLGQGLDYEQYF. The CDR3 DNA reads TGTGCCAGCAGCTTGGGACAGGGATTGGACTACGAGCAGTACTTC.

This clone counts as hyperexpanded. The chain uses TRBV6-8 and TRBJ2-1, with 16 bases aligning to TRBD2. V lost 2 bases to trimming and J lost 3 bases; unmatched junction nucleotides: 7. The CDR3 runs 19 residues. Germline V gene data show CDR1 as MNHGY and CDR2 as SAAAGT. Written as DNA, the CDR3 is TGTGCCAGCAGTTACCGGGGACTAGCGGGAGGGGCCCTCTACAATGAGCAGTTCTTC. It codes for CASSYRGLAGGALYNEQFF.

The J gene is TRBJ2-7, the V gene TRBV19; possible D gene TRBD1, 6 bases. V shed 0 bases and J shed 3 bases, with 15 bases lying between them. The CDR3 contains 16 residues. The germline CDR1 and CDR2 sequences are LNHDA and SQIVND (reference sequence). CDR3 protein: CASSIDFRGPVYEQYF. Written as DNA, the CDR3 is TGTGCCAGTAGTATAGACTTCAGGGGACCTGTCTACGAGCAGTACTTC.

This clone is classed as large (0.1 to 1%). The CDR3 DNA reads as TGTGCCAGCAGCTTAGTCCCCAGGACGGCGGCAACTAATGAAAAACTGTTTTTT. It yields the protein CASSLVPRTAATNEKLFF. The chain joins TRBV11-3 to TRBJ1-4; no firm D call. The CDR3 runs to 18 residues. Trimming pared 1 base from V and 0 bases from J, leaving 15 bases between. The germline gives CDR1 SGHNT, CDR2 YENEEA.

This clone was found a few times. The chain uses TRBV19 and TRBJ1-2; 7 nucleotides match TRBD1. The CDR3 runs to 13 residues. With V trimmed by 5 bases and J by 8 bases, 8 bases remained unmatched. Germline-derived CDR1 and CDR2 are LNHDA and SQIVND (reference sequence). CDR3 amino acids: CASSLTGLWGYTF. The CDR3 nucleotides are TGTGCCAGTAGTTTGACAGGGTTATGGGGCTACACCTTC.

In its sample, this clone ranks as large. V gene TRBV11-3 combines with J gene TRBJ2-7, with 11 positions matching TRBD2. With 5 bases clipped from V and 4 bases from J, the junction kept 7 bases outside the gene matches. The V gene's germline CDR1 is SGHNT and CDR2 YENEEA. The length of the CDR3 is 15 residues. CDR3 in amino acids: CASSMKLAGGYEQYF. The CDR3 nucleotides are TGTGCCAGCAGCATGAAATTAGCGGGAGGGTACGAGCAGTACTTC.

The genes are TRBV19 and TRBJ2-1; 7 bases map to TRBD1. V dropped 4 bases and J dropped 5; count of bases not matched to a gene: 11. This CDR3 contains 16 residues. Germline V CDR1 and CDR2: LNHDA, SQIVND (reference sequence). Here the CDR3 reads CASSRRRDSLNNEQFF. In nucleotides, the CDR3 is TGTGCCAGTAGTAGACGTCGGGACAGCCTTAACAATGAGCAGTTCTTC.

The rearrangement uses TRBV25-1 and TRBJ1-4; D remains ambiguous. Trimming removed 4 bases from V and 3 bases from J, with 9 bases in between. CDR1 is MGHDK, CDR2 SYGVNS, per germline. CDR3 length: 14 residues. For the CDR3, the DNA is TGTGCCAGCAGTGGGTCCGGACCTAATGAAAAACTGTTTTTT. Its translation: CASSGSGPNEKLFF. The whole variable domain, filled in from reference TRBV25-1 and TRBJ1-4, reads EADIYQTPRYLVIGTGKKITLECSQTMGHDKMYWYQQDPGMELHLIHYSYGVNSTEKGDLSSESTVSRIRTEHFPLTLESARPSHTSQYLCASSGSGPNEKLFFGSGTQLSVL.

This clone appeared a single time. V usage is TRBV19 and J usage is TRBJ2-5; perhaps TRBD1 as D (8 bases). The CDR3 loop spans 15 amino acids. The germline V gene encodes CDR1 LNHDA and CDR2 SQIVND (reference sequence). The germline V and J ends were trimmed by 2 bases and 4 bases, with 14 bases remaining between them. CDR3 sequence (DNA): TGTGCCAGTAGTATAACAGGGGGGGGCCTAGAGACCCAGTACTTC. Protein product: CASSITGGGLETQYF. Full variable domain (outside the CDR3, taken from reference TRBV19 and TRBJ2-5): DGGITQSPKYLFRKEGQNVTLSCEQNLNHDAMYWYRQDPGQGLRLIYYSQIVNDFQKGDIAEGYSVSREKKESFPLTVTSAQKNPTAFYLCASSITGGGLETQYFGPGTRLLVL.

This clone was found a few times. The rearrangement uses TRBV30 and TRBJ1-2; D is possibly TRBD1 (5 bases). From germline, CDR1 is GTSNPN and CDR2 SVGIG (reference sequence). This CDR3 comprises 14 residues. V lost 4 bases and J lost 4, with 16 bases in between. The CDR3 nucleotides read TGTGCCTGGACGGGGTACCCCAGGGCCTATGGCTACACCTTC. Its protein product is CAWTGYPRAYGYTF.

By share, this clone counts as large. The rearrangement joins TRBV11-3 to TRBJ1-3; possible D gene TRBD1, 5 bases. Germline V CDR1 and CDR2: SGHNT, YENEEA. The CDR3 is 17 amino acids. V lost 1 base, J lost 0 bases, and 13 bases lay in between. CDR3 protein: CASSLGGVPLSGNTIYF. The CDR3 coding sequence is TGTGCCAGCAGCTTAGGAGGGGTACCCCTCTCTGGAAACACCATATATTTT.